A selection of T cell receptor beta chains follows, all from one sample in a study of T cells in Graves' hyperthyroidism and ophthalmopathy. TCRdb used MiXCR to reprocess the multiplex PCR reads, holding one entry per CDR3 protein. The table shows around 350,000 distinct CDR3 sequences, with approximately 18% occurring only once. The sample taken for sequencing was blood. These receptors originate from a woman aged 25-40 years with Graves' hyperthyroidism that later progressed to Graves' ophthalmopathy. CDR3s include the opening cysteine and the closing phenylalanine or tryptophan. The D gene is left open where the match is weak.

D gene: NA; J gene: TRBJ2-6; V gene: TRBV6-2/TRBV6-3; CDR3 protein: CASTPKGFPSGANVLTF
D gene: NA; J gene: TRBJ2-1; V gene: TRBV7-9; CDR3 protein: CASSLSRIRQSPYNEQFF
D gene: NA; J gene: TRBJ2-3; V gene: TRBV19; CDR3 protein: CASISDRSTDTQYF
D gene: NA; J gene: TRBJ2-2; V gene: TRBV6-8; CDR3 protein: CASSSEVSGLAGTGELFF
D gene: NA; J gene: TRBJ1-4; V gene: TRBV19; CDR3 protein: CASSIAATNEKLFF
D gene: TRBD1; J gene: TRBJ1-2; V gene: TRBV3-1; CDR3 protein: CASSLGQGMPGGYGYTF
D gene: NA; J gene: TRBJ2-1; V gene: TRBV20-1; CDR3 protein: CSASRLAHEQFF
D gene: TRBD1; J gene: TRBJ1-1; V gene: TRBV9; CDR3 protein: CASSAGTGFVNTEAFF
D gene: TRBD2; J gene: TRBJ2-1; V gene: TRBV2; CDR3 protein: CASRGTRRGYNEQFF
D gene: NA; J gene: TRBJ1-2; V gene: TRBV19; CDR3 protein: CAGRDYGYTF
D gene: TRBD1; J gene: TRBJ2-4; V gene: TRBV6-2/TRBV6-3; CDR3 protein: CASKRDRGSLAKNIQYF
D gene: NA; J gene: TRBJ2-2; V gene: TRBV2; CDR3 protein: CASRPGQNTGELFF
D gene: NA; J gene: TRBJ1-5; V gene: TRBV19; CDR3 protein: CASSPPMGQRNQPQHF
D gene: TRBD2; J gene: TRBJ2-7; V gene: TRBV29-1; CDR3 protein: CSVDVEAGGHEQYF
D gene: NA; J gene: TRBJ2-2; V gene: TRBV2; CDR3 protein: CASSESRVGGGELFF
D gene: NA; J gene: TRBJ2-2; V gene: TRBV5-1; CDR3 protein: CASSYTGHTGELFF
D gene: TRBD2; J gene: TRBJ2-1; V gene: TRBV19; CDR3 protein: CASSQELADNEQFF
D gene: TRBD2; J gene: TRBJ2-1; V gene: TRBV6-2/TRBV6-3; CDR3 protein: CASTEGLAGGVDEQFF
D gene: NA; J gene: TRBJ2-1; V gene: TRBV3-1; CDR3 protein: CASSQISQKPYNEQFF
D gene: NA; J gene: TRBJ2-1; V gene: TRBV24-1; CDR3 protein: CATSWTVDSYNEQFF
D gene: NA; J gene: TRBJ2-5; V gene: TRBV28; CDR3 protein: CASSPPGQSLGETQYF
D gene: NA; J gene: TRBJ1-1; V gene: TRBV27; CDR3 protein: CASSSVGAGEAFF
D gene: NA; J gene: TRBJ2-3; V gene: TRBV20-1; CDR3 protein: CSARVGSYTDTQYF
D gene: NA; J gene: TRBJ1-2; V gene: TRBV9; CDR3 protein: CASSVEDWRDGRGYTF
D gene: NA; J gene: TRBJ2-2; V gene: TRBV4-1; CDR3 protein: CASSPRGVHTGELFF
D gene: TRBD2; J gene: TRBJ2-5; V gene: TRBV28; CDR3 protein: CASSPGLAGGRETQYF
D gene: NA; J gene: TRBJ2-7; V gene: TRBV7-2; CDR3 protein: CASSLVSVGVREQYF
D gene: NA; J gene: TRBJ2-3; V gene: TRBV28; CDR3 protein: CASSSRRTDTQYF
D gene: NA; J gene: TRBJ2-5; V gene: TRBV18; CDR3 protein: CASSRPGEVQETQYF
D gene: NA; J gene: TRBJ1-1; V gene: TRBV2; CDR3 protein: CASSVKAEMNTEAFF
D gene: NA; J gene: TRBJ1-2; V gene: TRBV9; CDR3 protein: CASSVGGPTYGYTF
D gene: TRBD1; J gene: TRBJ2-7; V gene: TRBV13; CDR3 protein: CASSSRDRGHYEQYF
D gene: NA; J gene: TRBJ1-2; V gene: TRBV29-1; CDR3 protein: CSVGDRYSYGYTF
D gene: NA; J gene: TRBJ2-2; V gene: TRBV29-1; CDR3 protein: CSVEFAITGELFF
D gene: TRBD2; J gene: TRBJ2-2; V gene: TRBV7-8; CDR3 protein: CASSWKGLAANTGELFF
D gene: TRBD1; J gene: TRBJ1-1; V gene: TRBV28; CDR3 protein: CASRPPDRERDLNTEAFF
D gene: NA; J gene: TRBJ2-1; V gene: TRBV5-1; CDR3 protein: CASSLDDSSYNEQFF
D gene: NA; J gene: TRBJ1-6; V gene: TRBV7-9; CDR3 protein: CASSTGGAIPLHF
D gene: NA; J gene: TRBJ2-3; V gene: TRBV30; CDR3 protein: CAWSVGVKDTQYF